Listed here are 11 T cell receptor beta chains from one sample, sequenced in a study of prognosis after radiotherapy for stage I lung cancer. Amplicons of TCR beta CDR3 were generated from genomic DNA by two-round multiplex PCR. Individual primers that were specific to each TRBV and TRBJ gene served in first-round PCR. TCRdb re-called the multiplex PCR reads with MiXCR, one entry per CDR3 protein. The table records 20,000 to 30,000 distinct CDR3 sequences, roughly two fifths of them present only once. The material was PBMCs, obtained before or after stereotactic body radiation therapy (not recorded which). The receptors were sampled from a donor of 50 years or more with non-small cell lung cancer.

In its sample, this clonotype was seen once. Compared with germline, one end of the junction differs, possibly owing to a read error. The J gene is TRBJ2-2, the V gene TRBV6-2 or TRBV6-3; tentatively, D is TRBD2 (5 bases). The CDR3 covers 13 residues. Germline assignment: CDR1 MNHEY and CDR2 SVGEGT. In DNA form, the CDR3 reads TGTGCCAGCAGACTAGGGAAAACCGGGGAGATGTTTTTT. This gives the protein CASRLGKTGEMFF.

This clonotype was observed many times. The chain couples TRBV19 to TRBJ2-1; 14 bases map to TRBD2. Germline values: CDR1 LNHDA, CDR2 SQIVND (reference sequence). The CDR3 contains 17 residues. V dropped 5 bases and J dropped 9; count of bases not matched to a gene: 12. The CDR3 here is CASSFLPGTSGSVEQFF. CDR3 sequence (DNA): TGTGCCAGTAGTTTCCTACCCGGGACTAGCGGGAGCGTTGAGCAGTTCTTC.

A note on this clonotype: A far larger clone is one base from this, pointing to a likely read error. The chain uses TRBV19 and TRBJ2-1, with D possibly being TRBD1 or TRBD2 (5 bases each). Germline CDR1 is LNHDA and CDR2 is SQIVND (reference sequence). Between the trimmed V and J ends, which lost 2 bases and 10 bases, there was a span of 12 bases. This CDR3 spans 13 amino acids. CDR3 residues: CASSIQGAYEQFF. In nucleotides, the CDR3 is TGTGCCAGTAGTATACAGGGAGCCTACGAGCAGTTCTTC.

This clonotype was seen repeatedly, ten times or more. The rearrangement links TRBV19 to TRBJ2-1, with 7 bases identical to TRBD2. The V and J ends lost 7 bases and 4 bases, in that order; junction bases with no gene match: 10. The CDR3 covers 15 residues. Germline CDR1 LNHDA, CDR2 SQIVND (reference sequence). The CDR3 sequence is CASTSPSGFYNEQFF. CDR3 DNA: TGTGCCAGTACTTCCCCTAGCGGATTTTACAATGAGCAGTTCTTC. Full variable domain (rest looked up from reference TRBV19 and TRBJ2-1): DGGITQSPKYLFRKEGQNVTLSCEQNLNHDAMYWYRQDPGQGLRLIYYSQIVNDFQKGDIAEGYSVSREKKESFPLTVTSAQKNPTAFYLCASTSPSGFYNEQFFGPGTRLTVL.

This clonotype qualifies as medium-sized (0.01 to 0.1%). CDR3: CASSLGGYNQPQHF. The CDR3 bases are TGCGCCAGCAGCTTGGGGGGATACAATCAGCCCCAGCATTTT. The V and J genes are TRBV5-1 and TRBJ1-5; D unclear. The V and J ends lost 0 bases and 3 bases respectively, with 7 bases between them. The CDR3 is 14 residues long. Germline CDR1 and CDR2: SGHRS and YFSETQ.

Worth noting for this clonotype: This likely traces to a read error, being one base from a far larger clone. As DNA, the CDR3 is TGTGCCAGCGAAGGTAGGGGGGTGACAAGGATCGAAGATCAGCCCCAGCATTTT. It encodes CASEGRGVTRIEDQPQHF. This chain links TRBV6-1 with TRBJ1-5; D is perhaps TRBD1 (6 bases). The CDR3 sequence is 18 residues long. Germline-derived CDR1 and CDR2 are MNHNS and SASEGT. Trimming left V 8 bases short and J 5 bases short, with 28 bases between.

This clonotype was picked up many times. The genes are TRBV29-1 and TRBJ2-3; TRBD1 matches at 9 bases. Per the germline V gene, CDR1 is SQVTM and CDR2 is ANQGSEA. V shed 6 bases, J shed 5 bases, and the junction held 12 bases outside the gene matches. The CDR3 totals 15 residues. The CDR3 sequence: CSVTLQGAVIDTQYF. The CDR3 coding sequence is TGCAGCGTGACCCTACAGGGGGCTGTGATAGATACGCAGTATTTT.

This clonotype has only a few counts. The J gene is TRBJ1-1, the V gene TRBV5-1, with D hard to call. The CDR3 totals 14 residues. CDR1 and CDR2 (germline): SGHRS, YFSETQ. V lost 4 bases and J lost 1, with 11 bases in between. CDR3 residues: CASSPTNKNTEAFF. CDR3 DNA sequence: TGCGCCAGCAGCCCGACAAACAAGAACACTGAAGCTTTCTTT.

J is TRBJ2-5 and V is TRBV6-1; no firm D call. The CDR3 is made up of 16 amino acids. CDR1 and CDR2 (germline): MNHNS, SASEGT. V shed 1 base and J shed 5 bases, with 17 bases lying between them. The CDR3 region is CASSEDGQLRGETQYF. CDR3 coding DNA: TGTGCCAGCAGTGAAGACGGTCAGCTCCGTGGGGAGACCCAGTACTTC.

In the case of this clonotype: A far larger clone differs by one base, so this is likely a read error. The rearrangement uses TRBV6-9 and TRBJ2-1; D remains ambiguous. CDR1 is MNHGY, CDR2 SVAAGI, per germline. CDR3 length equals 12 residues. Trimming took 4 bases from V and 5 from J, leaving 6 bases between them. DNA of the CDR3: TGTGCCAGCAGTTCCACACACAATGAGCAGTTCTTC. It encodes CASSSTHNEQFF.

The sample holds many counts of this clonotype. V usage is TRBV11-3 and J usage is TRBJ2-2; D is undetermined. The CDR3 is 13 amino acids. The ends were cut back, 4 bases at V and 2 bases at J, with 5 bases in the middle. CDR1 and CDR2 from the germline V gene are SGHNT and YENEEA. CDR3 loop: CASSSPNTGELFF. The CDR3 coding sequence is TGTGCCAGCAGCTCACCTAACACCGGGGAGCTGTTTTTT.